The present TCR beta chain was sequenced within a study of T cell responses to AZD1222 COVID-19 vaccine. Notes on the study in general: With two AZD1222 doses given, Spike-specific TCR breadth and depth both rose. Spike-wide vaccine-associated CD4 TCRs dominated at 160-218 and 743-854. Donors were chiefly white British, with a greater number of females, and clonal diversity was perhaps underestimated.

Profiling relied on immunoSEQ multiplex PCR, and the TCRdb table lists in-frame clones only, not all of them. The repertoire consists of 95,000 to 110,000 clones, with roughly 87% occurring once and the leading ten covering about 5%. This clone was observed a handful of times. The antigen is unknown. Sequencing used peripheral blood, obtained on day 0 of AZD1222 vaccination. The source is an adult in good health.

For the CDR3, the DNA is TGTGCCAGCAGCTTACGACTAGCTGACACCGGGGAGCTGTTTTTT. Protein product: CASSLRLADTGELFF. V gene TRBV4-2 combines with J gene TRBJ2-2, with 7 bases aligning to TRBD2. Trimming cost V 5 bases and J 3 bases; bases outside gene matches: 6. CDR3 length equals 15 residues. Germline V CDR1 and CDR2: LGHNA, YNFKEQ.